Given below is one T cell receptor beta chain in context. Only CD45RO-negative cells positively selected for CCR7 counted as naive CD8 cells, so terminally differentiated effector memory CD45RA+ cells were excluded. The V end lost 7 bases, the J end lost 5 bases, and 21 bases lay between the germline ends. CDR3 length equals 16 residues. Germline V gene data show CDR1 as LNHDA and CDR2 as SQIVND (reference sequence). TCRdb's copy holds only in-frame clones and misses some; the assay was immunoSEQ multiplex PCR. Among more than 2 million clones, around 93% were seen once, and the ten largest hold approximately 1.7%. The source of the sample is a study of shared clonotypes between healthy human individuals.

The TCR sequence derives from a man between 18 and 29 years old in good health. Some clones in this sample may be carry-over from other donors' samples. The sequencing sample was made of naive CD8+ T cells from PBMCs. The V call is TRBV19, the J call TRBJ1-5; D call uncertain. DNA of the CDR3: TGTGCCAGTACCCCAGATGGGTGGCGTCTTGATCAGCCCCAGCATTTT. Protein sequence: CASTPDGWRLDQPQHF.